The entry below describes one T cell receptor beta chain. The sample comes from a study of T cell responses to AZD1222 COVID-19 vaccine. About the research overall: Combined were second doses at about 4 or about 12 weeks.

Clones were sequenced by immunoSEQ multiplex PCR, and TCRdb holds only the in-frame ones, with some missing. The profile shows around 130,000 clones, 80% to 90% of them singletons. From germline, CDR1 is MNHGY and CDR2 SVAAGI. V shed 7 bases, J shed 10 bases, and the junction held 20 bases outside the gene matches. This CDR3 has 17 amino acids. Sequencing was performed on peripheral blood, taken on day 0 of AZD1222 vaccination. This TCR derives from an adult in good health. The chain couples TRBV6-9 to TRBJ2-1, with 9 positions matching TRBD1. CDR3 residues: CASTNSPGQGSPKEQFF. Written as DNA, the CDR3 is TGTGCCAGCACCAATTCCCCGGGACAGGGTAGCCCTAAGGAGCAGTTCTTC.